A selection of T cell receptor beta chains follows, all from one sample in a study of metastatic and nonmetastatic thyroid tumors. TCRdb reprocessed the PCR reads via MiXCR. There are around 53,000 clones in the sample; approximately 17% occur only once, and around 3% lies in the top ten. Sequencing was performed on blood. Every receptor here comes from a female donor with papillary thyroid cancer or a benign thyroid nodule (not recorded which). Some clones in this sample may be carry-over from other donors' samples. Each CDR3 is given with its conserved first and last residue. Fields, in order: clone size, D gene, J gene, V gene, CDR3 DNA, CDR3 protein. The D gene is left open where the match is weak. Only part of the rows carry a size: once, few, many, or a class if the clone is expanded.

clone_size: few
d_call: .
j_call: TRBJ1-5
v_call: TRBV19
cdr3_nt: TGTGCCAGTAGGGCAGGGTGCCATCAGCCCCAGCATTTT
cdr3_aa: CASRAGCHQPQHF

clone_size: many
d_call: .
j_call: TRBJ1-5
v_call: TRBV30
cdr3_nt: TGTGCCTGGAGTAGTCACCCGGACAATCAGCCCCAGCATTTT
cdr3_aa: CAWSSHPDNQPQHF

clone_size: many
d_call: .
j_call: TRBJ2-1
v_call: TRBV12-3/TRBV12-4
cdr3_nt: TGTGCCAGCAGTTCCCGCCGGGCCGCCGGCAATGAGCAGTTCTTC
cdr3_aa: CASSSRRAAGNEQFF

clone_size: many
d_call: .
j_call: TRBJ2-3
v_call: TRBV24-1
cdr3_nt: TGTGCCACCAGTGATTGCGCCAAAGGGTGTCGAGTCACAGATACGCAGTATTTT
cdr3_aa: CATSDCAKGCRVTDTQYF

clone_size: .
d_call: .
j_call: TRBJ2-1
v_call: TRBV5-1
cdr3_nt: TGCGCCAGCAGCCGATATAAACTCGGAGAGCAGTTCTTC
cdr3_aa: CASSRYKLGEQFF

clone_size: .
d_call: .
j_call: TRBJ2-7
v_call: TRBV3-1
cdr3_nt: TGTGCCAGCAGCCAAGTTGGATCCGAGCAGTACTTC
cdr3_aa: CASSQVGSEQYF

clone_size: .
d_call: TRBD1
j_call: TRBJ1-2
v_call: TRBV19
cdr3_nt: TGTGCCGGTAGAAATGAGGGACAGTACTTTTTCTATGGCTACACCTTC
cdr3_aa: CAGRNEGQYFFYGYTF

clone_size: many
d_call: .
j_call: TRBJ1-1
v_call: TRBV6-1
cdr3_nt: TGTGCCAGCAGTGAGGACGAGGAGAACACTGAAGCTTTCTTT
cdr3_aa: CASSEDEENTEAFF

clone_size: .
d_call: TRBD1
j_call: TRBJ1-5
v_call: TRBV28
cdr3_nt: TGTGCCAGCAGTGATGCACAGGGGATAAGCAATCAGCCCCAGCATTTT
cdr3_aa: CASSDAQGISNQPQHF

clone_size: .
d_call: .
j_call: TRBJ2-5
v_call: TRBV19
cdr3_nt: TGTGCCAGCAGTATTTTCGGGGAGGAGACCAAGTACTTC
cdr3_aa: CASSIFGEETKYF

clone_size: .
d_call: .
j_call: TRBJ2-2
v_call: TRBV20-1
cdr3_nt: TGCAGTGCTAGAGTTTACGGGAGCCGCACGAACACCGGGGAGCTGTTTTTT
cdr3_aa: CSARVYGSRTNTGELFF

clone_size: many
d_call: TRBD2
j_call: TRBJ2-2
v_call: TRBV9
cdr3_nt: TGTGCCAGCAGCGAGACCCCGACTAGCTCCGGGGAGCTGTTTTTT
cdr3_aa: CASSETPTSSGELFF

clone_size: many
d_call: .
j_call: TRBJ2-3
v_call: TRBV12-3/TRBV12-4
cdr3_nt: TGTGCCAGCAGTTGGCAGGGGTCCACAGATACGCAGTATTTT
cdr3_aa: CASSWQGSTDTQYF

clone_size: many
d_call: .
j_call: TRBJ1-1
v_call: TRBV18
cdr3_nt: TGTGCCAGCTCACCACGCGGAGGAGATAACACTGAAGCTTTCTTT
cdr3_aa: CASSPRGGDNTEAFF

clone_size: few
d_call: .
j_call: TRBJ1-2
v_call: TRBV10-1
cdr3_nt: TGCGCCAGCAGACATGGGAACTATGTCTACACCTTC
cdr3_aa: CASRHGNYVYTF

clone_size: many
d_call: .
j_call: TRBJ1-2
v_call: TRBV4-1
cdr3_nt: TGCGCCAGCAGCGCGTCCGGGACGCCGGCTCGGTTTTATGGCTACACCTTC
cdr3_aa: CASSASGTPARFYGYTF

clone_size: many
d_call: TRBD1
j_call: TRBJ1-2
v_call: TRBV3-1
cdr3_nt: TGTGCCAGCAGCCGAAGGACAGGGGGTAACTATGGCTACACCTTC
cdr3_aa: CASSRRTGGNYGYTF

clone_size: many
d_call: .
j_call: TRBJ1-2
v_call: TRBV7-2
cdr3_nt: TGTGCCAGCAGCCGGTCAGGGGTGGGCTATGGCTACACCTTC
cdr3_aa: CASSRSGVGYGYTF

clone_size: many
d_call: .
j_call: TRBJ2-5
v_call: TRBV19
cdr3_nt: TGTGCCAGTAGTAAACTGGGGGCTGGAGAGACCCAGTACTTC
cdr3_aa: CASSKLGAGETQYF

clone_size: many
d_call: .
j_call: TRBJ1-5
v_call: TRBV24-1
cdr3_nt: TGTGCCACCAGTGATTTCGGGGGCGAGAGCAATCAGCCCCAGCATTTT
cdr3_aa: CATSDFGGESNQPQHF

clone_size: many
d_call: .
j_call: TRBJ2-1
v_call: TRBV19
cdr3_nt: TGTGCCAGTAGTACTGGGGCCGGGGCCTACAATGAGCAGTTCTTC
cdr3_aa: CASSTGAGAYNEQFF

clone_size: many
d_call: .
j_call: TRBJ1-6
v_call: TRBV3-1
cdr3_nt: TGTGCCAGCAGCCAAGTACCGGGTCACTATAATTCACCCCTCCACTTT
cdr3_aa: CASSQVPGHYNSPLHF

clone_size: many
d_call: TRBD2
j_call: TRBJ2-5
v_call: TRBV12-3/TRBV12-4
cdr3_nt: TGTGCCAGCAGTTTGCTGGGACTAGCGGGAGAAGGGGAGACCCAGTACTTC
cdr3_aa: CASSLLGLAGEGETQYF

clone_size: few
d_call: TRBD1
j_call: TRBJ2-2
v_call: TRBV4-1
cdr3_nt: TGCGCCAGCAGCCAAAGAGGCGTTAACAGGGGGACTGCCGGGGAGCTGTTTTTT
cdr3_aa: CASSQRGVNRGTAGELFF

clone_size: many
d_call: .
j_call: TRBJ1-5
v_call: TRBV20-1
cdr3_nt: TGCAGTGCCATTAGTTTCGCTACCGGGGCTAGCAATCAGCCCCAGCATTTT
cdr3_aa: CSAISFATGASNQPQHF

clone_size: few
d_call: .
j_call: TRBJ1-3
v_call: TRBV11-2
cdr3_nt: TGTGCCAGCATTCTCGACTTAGCTATGGGAAACACCATATATTTT
cdr3_aa: CASILDLAMGNTIYF